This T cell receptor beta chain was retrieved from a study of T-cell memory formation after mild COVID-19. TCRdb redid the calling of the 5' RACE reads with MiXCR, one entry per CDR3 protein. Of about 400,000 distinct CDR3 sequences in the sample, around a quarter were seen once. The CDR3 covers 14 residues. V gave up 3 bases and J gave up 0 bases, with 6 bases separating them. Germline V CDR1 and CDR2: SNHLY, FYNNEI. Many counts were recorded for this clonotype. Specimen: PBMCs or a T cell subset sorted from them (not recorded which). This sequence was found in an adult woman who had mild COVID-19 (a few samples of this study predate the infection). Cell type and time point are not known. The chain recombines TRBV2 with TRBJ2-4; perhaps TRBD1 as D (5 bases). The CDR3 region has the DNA TGTGCCAGCAGTGACAGGGTAGCCAAAAACATTCAGTACTTC. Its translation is CASSDRVAKNIQYF. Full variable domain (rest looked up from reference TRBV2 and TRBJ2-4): EPEVTQTPSHQVTQMGQEVILRCVPISNHLYFYWYRQILGQKVEFLVSFYNNEISEKSEIFDDQFSVERPDGSNFTLKIRSTKLEDSAMYFCASSDRVAKNIQYFGAGTRLSVL.